Following are 19 T cell receptor beta chains from one sample sequenced in a study of shared clonotypes between healthy human individuals. Only in-frame clones appear in the TCRdb table, and some are missing; sequencing was by immunoSEQ multiplex PCR. This sample yields 1.6 million or so clones, of which around 95% are seen a single time; about 1% belongs to the top ten. The sample comprised naive CD4+ T cells sorted from blood. The sample's subset: CD45RA+ positively selected. These TCRs come from a man aged 25-40 years in good health.

The rearrangement joins TRBV6-4 to TRBJ2-1, with D uncertain. Trimming cost V 2 bases and J 7 bases, with 3 bases left between them. Germline CDR1 is MRHNA and CDR2 is SNTAGT. CDR3 length: 11 residues. This chain's CDR3 is CASSDRNEQFF. Here the CDR3 DNA reads TGTGCCAGCAGTGACCGGAATGAGCAGTTCTTC.

The chain has TRBV7-6 and TRBJ2-7; 8 bases align to TRBD1. Trimming took 4 bases from V and 2 from J; bases not matched to a gene: 13. The CDR3 loop spans 17 amino acids. Germline V lookup: CDR1 SGHVS, CDR2 FNYEAQ. CDR3: CASSSAIGQGSAYEQYF. The DNA of the CDR3 is TGTGCCAGCAGCTCCGCCATAGGACAGGGCAGCGCCTACGAGCAGTACTTC.

This CDR3 is CASSQEAFSGNTIYF. Written as DNA, the CDR3 is TGCGCCAGCAGCCAAGAGGCCTTCTCTGGAAACACCATATATTTT. J is TRBJ1-3 and V is TRBV4-3; D is uncertain. The germline gives CDR1 LGHNA, CDR2 YSLEER. This CDR3 comprises 15 residues. The V gene lost 0 bases and the J gene lost 0 bases, with 6 bases spanning the gap.

V is TRBV2 and J is TRBJ2-5, with unresolved D. Germline V lookup: CDR1 SNHLY, CDR2 FYNNEI. Trimming took off 4 bases at V and 0 bases at J, with 9 bases between the two ends. The CDR3 runs 14 residues. CDR3 in amino acids: CASSGRTDQETQYF. CDR3 DNA: TGTGCCAGCAGTGGACGGACGGACCAAGAGACCCAGTACTTC.

The rearrangement joins TRBV5-5 to TRBJ2-3; 8 positions match TRBD2. The junction had 11 bases not matched to a gene; V was cut back by 4 bases and J by 4 bases. The CDR3 totals 16 residues. Germline CDR1 reads SGHKS; CDR2 reads YYEKEE (reference sequence). The DNA of the CDR3 is TGTGCCAGCAGCCACCCGGGACTAGACTCCTCAGATACGCAGTATTTT. Residues: CASSHPGLDSSDTQYF.

V and J are TRBV5-4 and TRBJ1-4, with D possibly TRBD1 on 6 matching bases. V gave up 4 bases and J gave up 7 bases, with 17 bases separating them. This CDR3 contains 15 residues. Germline V lookup: CDR1 SGHNT, CDR2 YYREEE (reference sequence). CDR3 sequence: CASSNPGELGEKLFF. Here the CDR3 DNA reads TGTGCCAGCAGCAACCCAGGGGAACTTGGTGAAAAACTGTTTTTT.

This sequence joins TRBV6-5 and TRBJ2-7, with D possibly TRBD1 on 5 matching bases. V was cut by 6 bases and J by 7 bases, with 10 bases left in between. CDR1 and CDR2 (germline): MNHEY, SVGAGI. This CDR3 has 11 residues. CDR3 nucleotide sequence: TGTGCCAGCAGCCAGGGCGAAGAGCAGTACTTC. It specifies CASSQGEEQYF.

J is TRBJ2-3 and V is TRBV7-2; weak D call: TRBD1 (5 bases). The germline CDR1 and CDR2 sequences are SGHTA and FQGNSA. The length of the CDR3 is 14 residues. The V end was cut by 1 base, the J end by 6 bases, with 11 bases between. The CDR3 loop reads CASSLGSGLDTQYF. The CDR3 nucleotides read TGTGCCAGCAGCTTAGGGTCAGGGTTGGATACGCAGTATTTT.

The J gene is TRBJ2-7, the V gene TRBV5-5, with 13 positions matching TRBD2. V trimming: 3 bases; J trimming: 2 bases; junction bases outside the gene matches: 5. Germline CDR1 reads SGHKS; CDR2 reads YYEKEE (reference sequence). The CDR3 is made up of 16 amino acids. In DNA form, the CDR3 reads TGTGCCAGCAGCTGGGCACTAGCGGGAGGGCCCTACGAGCAGTACTTC. This translates into CASSWALAGGPYEQYF.

This clone has just one count. The chain joins TRBV5-1 to TRBJ2-3; TRBD1 is a possible D gene (6 bases). This CDR3 region has 14 residues. CDR1 SGHRS and CDR2 YFSETQ come from the germline V gene. V was trimmed by 4 bases and J by 3 bases, leaving 12 bases between them. CDR3 coding DNA: TGCGCCAGCAGCGCGATTCAGGGGACAGATACGCAGTATTTT. This sequence encodes CASSAIQGTDTQYF.

The V and J genes are TRBV7-2 and TRBJ2-1; D possibly matches TRBD1 or TRBD2 (6 bases each). V was cut by 2 bases and J by 6 bases, with 8 bases left in between. The CDR3 extends over 13 amino acids. Germline loops: CDR1 SGHTA, CDR2 FQGNSA. CDR3 residues: CASSLKGGNEQFF. In DNA, the CDR3 is TGTGCCAGCAGCTTAAAGGGGGGCAATGAGCAGTTCTTC.

The rearrangement joins TRBV10-3 to TRBJ2-7; D remains ambiguous. Trimming removed 6 bases at V and 7 bases at J, with 22 bases between. The germline CDR1 and CDR2 sequences are ENHRY and SYGVKD. The CDR3 runs 15 residues. Here the CDR3 reads CAISNMLSSGSEQYF. CDR3 in DNA: TGTGCCATCAGCAACATGTTGAGCTCTGGGTCTGAGCAGTACTTC.

The J gene is TRBJ1-5, the V gene TRBV28; D may be TRBD1 (6 bases). V shed 8 bases and J shed 5 bases, with 16 bases lying between them. The CDR3 loop spans 14 amino acids. Per the germline V gene, CDR1 is MDHEN and CDR2 is SYDVKM. The CDR3 DNA sequence: TGTGCCAGCCTTACCGGGGGGCGACATCAGCCCCAGCATTTT. This codes for CASLTGGRHQPQHF.

The chain recombines TRBV4-1 with TRBJ2-1; maybe TRBD2 (6 bases). V was cut by 3 bases and J by 4 bases, with 13 bases left in between. The CDR3 extends over 15 amino acids. The germline V gene has CDR1 MGHRA and CDR2 YSYEKL. This CDR3 reads CASSHSSVDYNEQFF. CDR3 coding DNA: TGCGCCAGCAGCCACTCTAGCGTCGATTACAATGAGCAGTTCTTC.

The V call is TRBV5-1, the J call TRBJ2-5; a possible D gene is TRBD1 (6 bases). CDR3 length: 15 residues. With 4 bases removed from V and 2 bases from J, the gap between germline ends came to 15 bases. Germline V gives CDR1 SGHRS, CDR2 YFSETQ. CDR3 in amino acids: CASSLQRQVQETQYF. CDR3 sequence (DNA): TGCGCCAGCAGCCTACAAAGACAGGTACAAGAGACCCAGTACTTC.

The genes are TRBV5-1 and TRBJ2-5; D possibly corresponds to TRBD2 (6 bases). Germline assignment: CDR1 SGHRS and CDR2 YFSETQ. This CDR3 spans 15 amino acids. V was pared by 1 base and J by 4 bases, with 14 bases between. CDR3 DNA: TGCGCCAGCAGCTTGAAGCGGGCCTGGGGAGAGACCCAGTACTTC. As protein: CASSLKRAWGETQYF.

This clone was picked up one time. V is TRBV18 and J is TRBJ2-3; possibly TRBD2 for D (6 bases). Germline V gene data show CDR1 as KGHSH and CDR2 as LQKENI. The CDR3 totals 14 residues. Trimming took 6 bases from V and 6 from J, leaving 16 bases between them. CDR3 sequence: CASSTRADIDTQYF. Here the CDR3 DNA reads TGTGCCAGCTCGACTAGAGCAGACATTGATACGCAGTATTTT. The whole variable domain, filled in from reference TRBV18 and TRBJ2-3, reads NAGVMQNPRHLVRRRGQEARLRCSPMKGHSHVYWYRQLPEEGLKFMVYLQKENIIDESGMPKERFSAEFPKEGPSILRIQQVVRGDSAAYFCASSTRADIDTQYFGPGTRLTVL.

CDR3: CASSHGLAGGQGKNIQYF. In nucleotides, the CDR3 is TGTGCCAGCAGCCACGGACTAGCGGGAGGGCAGGGCAAAAACATTCAGTACTTC. This chain joins TRBV7-9 and TRBJ2-4; 15 bases are shared with TRBD2. V was pared by 5 bases and J by 3 bases, with 8 bases of the junction left unmatched. Germline-derived CDR1 and CDR2 are SEHNR and FQNEAQ (reference sequence). This CDR3 contains 18 residues.

This rearrangement joins TRBV4-3 to TRBJ2-2; D may be TRBD1 (6 bases). The V end lost 4 bases, the J end lost 4 bases, and 7 bases lay between the germline ends. This CDR3 contains 13 residues. The germline V gene encodes CDR1 LGHNA and CDR2 YSLEER. The CDR3 protein is CASSRGPTGELFF. For the CDR3, the DNA is TGCGCCAGCAGCCGGGGGCCCACCGGGGAGCTGTTTTTT.